The 8 T cell receptor beta chains below all came from one sample that was sequenced in a study of liver allograft versus peripheral blood T cells. Study-level background: Transplanted livers and recipients' peripheral blood had their T cell receptor repertoires compared.

TCRdb reprocessed the reads via MiXCR and lists one record per CDR3 protein. The sample includes 8,600 or so distinct CDR3 sequences, around 20% seen only once; the top ten take roughly 25%. The receptors stem from a human patient who had a liver transplant. Certain T cells may be donor cells from the graft.

This clonotype turned up a few times. V is TRBV18 and J is TRBJ1-5, with D hard to call. Trimming removed 2 bases from V and 4 bases from J, with 3 bases in between. Germline assignment: CDR1 KGHSH and CDR2 LQKENI. The CDR3 sequence is 12 residues long. CDR3 in amino acids: CASSPGNQPQHF. Written as DNA, the CDR3 is TGTGCCAGCTCACCAGGTAATCAGCCCCAGCATTTT.

This clonotype was detected only a few times. The CDR3 is CSVIDRGVNTIYF. The CDR3, as DNA: TGCAGCGTCATCGACAGGGGCGTAAACACCATATATTTT. The chain links TRBV29-1 to TRBJ1-3, with TRBD1 matching over 8 bases. Germline CDR1 and CDR2: SQVTM and ANQGSEA. Trimming removed 6 bases from V and 6 bases from J; junction bases left unmatched: 7. CDR3 length: 13 amino acids.

About this clonotype itself: Since a much larger clone is just one base distant, this may be a read error. This rearrangement joins TRBV19 to TRBJ1-1; D ambiguous. The CDR3 has 14 residues. Germline lookup yields CDR1 LNHDA and CDR2 SQIVND (reference sequence). Trimming took 5 bases from V and 5 from J, leaving 15 bases between them. CDR3 DNA: TGTGCCAGTAGTGTAATAGGGTCACGAACTGAAGCTTTCTTT. This sequence encodes CASSVIGSRTEAFF.

This clonotype is medium-sized within its sample. This sequence joins TRBV27 and TRBJ1-2; D may be TRBD1 (5 bases). Germline assignment: CDR1 MNHEY and CDR2 SMNVEV (reference sequence). The CDR3 is 13 amino acids. V lost 0 bases to trimming and J lost 7 bases, with 9 bases between them. CDR3 sequence reads: CASSLSTVGGYTF. Here the CDR3 DNA reads TGTGCCAGCAGTTTATCGACAGTCGGTGGCTACACCTTC.

The chain carries TRBV20-1 and TRBJ2-7; TRBD1 aligns across 11 bases. The CDR3 contains 14 residues. J was trimmed by 6 bases and V by 5 bases; bases with no gene match: 9. Germline V gene data show CDR1 as DFQATT and CDR2 as SNEGSKA (reference sequence). The CDR3 loop is CSAPDRTGGSEQYF. The DNA for the CDR3 is TGCAGTGCTCCCGATCGGACAGGGGGCTCCGAGCAGTACTTC.

The chain has TRBV3-1 and TRBJ1-6; no clear D gene. Germline V CDR1 and CDR2: LGHDT, YNNKEL (reference sequence). The ends were cut back, 6 bases at V and 9 bases at J, with 12 bases in the middle. The CDR3 sequence is 13 residues long. The CDR3 region is CASSPTSCSPLHF. For the CDR3, the DNA is TGTGCCAGCAGTCCGACCTCGTGTTCACCCCTCCACTTT. Full variable domain (remainder filled in from reference TRBV3-1 and TRBJ1-6): DTAVSQTPKYLVTQMGNDKSIKCEQNLGHDTMYWYKQDSKKFLKIMFSYNNKELIINETVPNRFSPKSPDKAHLNLHINSLELGDSAVYFCASSPTSCSPLHFGNGTRLTVT.

This clonotype is termed medium-sized. The chain is built from TRBV27 and TRBJ1-1; 7 positions agree with TRBD1. Germline CDR1 MNHEY, CDR2 SMNVEV (reference sequence). There are 15 residues in the CDR3. V trimming: 5 bases; J trimming: 4 bases; junction bases outside the gene matches: 10. CDR3 residues: CASSGGDSTITEAFF. Here the CDR3 DNA reads TGTGCCAGCAGTGGGGGGGACAGTACCATCACTGAAGCTTTCTTT.

This clonotype ranks as medium-sized. The genes are TRBV6-1 and TRBJ1-1; D is ambiguous. The length of the CDR3 is 12 residues. V lost 10 bases and J 6 bases, leaving 15 bases between the germline ends. The V gene's germline CDR1 is MNHNS and CDR2 SASEGT. CDR3 coding DNA: TGTGCCATCTTGTGGGGAGGAGCTGAAGCTTTCTTT. Protein: CAILWGGAEAFF.